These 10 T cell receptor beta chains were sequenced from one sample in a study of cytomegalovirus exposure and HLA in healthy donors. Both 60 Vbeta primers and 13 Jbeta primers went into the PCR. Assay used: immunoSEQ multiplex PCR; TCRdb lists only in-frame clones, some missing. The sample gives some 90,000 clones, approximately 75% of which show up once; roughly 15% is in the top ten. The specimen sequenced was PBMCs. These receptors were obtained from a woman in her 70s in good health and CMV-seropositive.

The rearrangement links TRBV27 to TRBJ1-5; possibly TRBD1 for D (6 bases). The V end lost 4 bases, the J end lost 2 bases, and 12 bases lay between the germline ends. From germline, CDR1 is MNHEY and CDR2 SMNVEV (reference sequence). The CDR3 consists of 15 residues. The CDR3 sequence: CASSYTGMGNQPQHF. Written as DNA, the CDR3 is TGTGCCAGCAGTTACACAGGGATGGGCAATCAGCCCCAGCATTTT.

The CDR3 bases are TGTGCCAGCTCATCGATACAGGGAGCAGACAATGAGCAGTTCTTC. Residues: CASSSIQGADNEQFF. This chain connects TRBV18 to TRBJ2-1; D may be TRBD1 (6 bases). The CDR3 totals 15 residues. CDR1 and CDR2 from the germline V gene are KGHSH and LQKENI. Trimming removed 5 bases from V and 5 bases from J, with 16 bases in between.

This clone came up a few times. The CDR3, as DNA: TGTGCCAGTAGTGTGTGGGACAGGGGTTACGAGCAGTACTTC. Residues: CASSVWDRGYEQYF. This chain uses TRBV19 with TRBJ2-7, with 10 bases that match TRBD1. In germline, CDR1 is LNHDA, CDR2 SQIVND (reference sequence). J gave up 4 bases and V 5 bases, and 5 bases lay outside the gene matches. The length of the CDR3 is 14 residues.

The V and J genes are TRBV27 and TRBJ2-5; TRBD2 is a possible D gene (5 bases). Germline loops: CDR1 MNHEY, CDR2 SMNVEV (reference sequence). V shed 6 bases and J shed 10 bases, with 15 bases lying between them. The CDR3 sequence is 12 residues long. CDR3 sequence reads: CASSPGIGYQYF. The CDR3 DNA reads TGTGCCAGCAGCCCGGGGATCGGGTACCAGTACTTC.

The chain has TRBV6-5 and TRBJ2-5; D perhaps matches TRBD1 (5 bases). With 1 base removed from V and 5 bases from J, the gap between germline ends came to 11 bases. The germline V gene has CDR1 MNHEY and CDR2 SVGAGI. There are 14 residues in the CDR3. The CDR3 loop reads CASSYWAGRETQYF. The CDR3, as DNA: TGTGCCAGCAGTTACTGGGCAGGGCGGGAGACCCAGTACTTC.

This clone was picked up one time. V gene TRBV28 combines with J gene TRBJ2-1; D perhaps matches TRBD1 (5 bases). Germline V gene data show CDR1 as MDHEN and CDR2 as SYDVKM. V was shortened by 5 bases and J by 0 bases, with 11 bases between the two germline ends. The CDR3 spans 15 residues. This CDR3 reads CASSIRVSSYNEQFF. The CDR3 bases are TGTGCCAGCAGTATCAGGGTAAGCTCCTACAATGAGCAGTTCTTC.

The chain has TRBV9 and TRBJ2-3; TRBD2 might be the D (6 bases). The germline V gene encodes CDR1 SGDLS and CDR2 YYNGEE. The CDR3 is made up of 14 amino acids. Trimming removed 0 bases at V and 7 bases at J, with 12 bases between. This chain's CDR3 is CASSVEGGRYTQYF. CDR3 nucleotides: TGTGCCAGCAGCGTAGAAGGAGGGAGGTATACGCAGTATTTT.

This CDR3 reads CASSLKQGVFGETQYF. DNA for the CDR3: TGTGCCAGCAGTTTAAAACAGGGTGTATTCGGGGAGACCCAGTACTTC. The genes are TRBV28 and TRBJ2-5; maybe TRBD1 (6 bases). Germline V gene data show CDR1 as MDHEN and CDR2 as SYDVKM. The CDR3 runs to 16 residues. Trimming removed 2 bases from V and 5 bases from J, with 18 bases in between.

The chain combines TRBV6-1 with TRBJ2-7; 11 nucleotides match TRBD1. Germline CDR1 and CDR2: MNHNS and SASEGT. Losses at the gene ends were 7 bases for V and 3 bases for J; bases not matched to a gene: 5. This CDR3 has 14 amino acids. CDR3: CASNAGTGGYEQYF. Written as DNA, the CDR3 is TGTGCCAGCAACGCCGGGACAGGGGGCTACGAGCAGTACTTC.

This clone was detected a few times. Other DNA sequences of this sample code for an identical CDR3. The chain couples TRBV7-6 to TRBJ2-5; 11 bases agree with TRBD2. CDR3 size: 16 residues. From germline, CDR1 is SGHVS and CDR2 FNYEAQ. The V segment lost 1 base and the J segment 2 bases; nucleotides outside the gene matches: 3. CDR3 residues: CASSLGTSGPQETQYF. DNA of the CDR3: TGTGCCAGCAGCTTAGGGACTAGCGGGCCTCAAGAGACCCAGTACTTC.